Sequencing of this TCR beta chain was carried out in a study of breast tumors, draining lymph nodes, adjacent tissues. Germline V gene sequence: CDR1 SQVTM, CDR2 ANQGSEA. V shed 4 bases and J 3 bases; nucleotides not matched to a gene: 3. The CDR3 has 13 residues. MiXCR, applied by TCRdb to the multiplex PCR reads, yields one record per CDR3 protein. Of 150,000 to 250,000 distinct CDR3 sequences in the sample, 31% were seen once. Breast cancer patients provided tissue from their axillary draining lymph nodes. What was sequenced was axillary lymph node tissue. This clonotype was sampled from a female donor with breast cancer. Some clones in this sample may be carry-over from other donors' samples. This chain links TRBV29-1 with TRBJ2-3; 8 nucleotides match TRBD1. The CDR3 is CSVAGQGTDTQYF. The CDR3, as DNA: TGCAGCGTTGCTGGACAGGGAACAGATACGCAGTATTTT.